The 23 T cell receptor beta chains listed next were all sequenced from one sample in a study of beta chain features in type 1 diabetes. As every portion of the isolated RNA was reverse transcribed, the sequencing read expressed TCRB transcripts. Data came from immunoSEQ multiplex PCR; TCRdb stores just in-frame clones and leaves some out. The table has over 500,000 clones, roughly 15% seen once. The sequenced sample consisted of naive CD4+ T cells from blood. The receptors derive from a man between 18 and 35 years old in good health.

As to this clone: This specimen includes other DNA sequences encoding the same CDR3. This chain connects TRBV29-1 to TRBJ2-7; TRBD2 might be the D (5 bases). CDR3 size: 13 residues. CDR1 and CDR2 from the germline V gene are SQVTM and ANQGSEA. The V end lost 4 bases, the J end lost 0 bases, and 10 bases lay between the germline ends. CDR3 DNA sequence: TGCAGCGTTGGGACTCGAGTCTCCTACGAGCAGTACTTC. This sequence encodes CSVGTRVSYEQYF.

This clone appeared a few times. J is TRBJ2-3 and V is TRBV6-5, with a possible D match to TRBD2 (6 bases). The V and J ends lost 6 bases and 4 bases respectively, with 14 bases between them. CDR3 length: 14 residues. Germline CDR1 MNHEY, CDR2 SVGAGI. CDR3 sequence reads: CASRRTTVSDTQYF. In DNA form, the CDR3 reads TGTGCCAGCAGAAGGACTACAGTCTCAGATACGCAGTATTTT.

This chain links TRBV7-2 with TRBJ2-5; 10 bases are shared with TRBD2. The CDR3 is made up of 15 amino acids. J lost 2 bases, V lost 6 bases, and 6 bases had no gene match. Germline assignment: CDR1 SGHTA and CDR2 FQGNSA. The DNA for the CDR3 is TGTGCCAGCAGGAGGGTAGCGGGGGGACAAGAGACCCAGTACTTC. It specifies CASRRVAGGQETQYF.

The chain uses TRBV9 and TRBJ2-7; 10 nucleotides match TRBD1. The CDR3 totals 14 residues. V shed 4 bases, J shed 5 bases, and the junction held 6 bases outside the gene matches. Germline V CDR1 and CDR2: SGDLS, YYNGEE. CDR3: CASSPRGQGNEQYF. The CDR3 nucleotides are TGTGCCAGCAGCCCCCGGGGACAGGGGAACGAGCAGTACTTC.

The chain carries TRBV7-2 and TRBJ1-1, with TRBD1 matching over 8 bases. This CDR3 has 16 residues. After removal of 5 bases from V and 7 bases from J, the junction contained 15 bases not matched to a gene. Germline CDR1 SGHTA, CDR2 FQGNSA. Here the CDR3 DNA reads TGTGCCAGCAGCGCAACAGCAGACGGACAGGGCCGTGAAGCTTTCTTT. It encodes CASSATADGQGREAFF.

This clone was recorded at least ten times. This chain joins TRBV21-1 and TRBJ2-4; the D call of TRBD1 is as the table states it, not checked on the DNA. TRBV21-1 is tagged as a pseudogene. The CDR3 covers 16 residues. CDR3 residues: CASSKTPLRQKNIQYF. The CDR3 coding sequence is TGTGCCAGCAGCAAAACGCCGCTTCGACAGAAAAACATTCAGTACTTC.

This clone was detected only a few times. V is TRBV4-1 and J is TRBJ2-7; tentatively, D is TRBD1 (5 bases). V lost 1 base and J lost 3, with 13 bases in between. The CDR3 length is 15 residues. Germline-derived CDR1 and CDR2 are MGHRA and YSYEKL. The CDR3 is CASSQVTGSRYEQYF. CDR3 in DNA: TGCGCCAGCAGCCAAGTCACAGGTTCCCGCTACGAGCAGTACTTC.

This clone was picked up a small number of times. This chain uses TRBV29-1 with TRBJ2-2; 9 bases match TRBD1. V trimming: 3 bases; J trimming: 4 bases; junction bases outside the gene matches: 3. This CDR3 is 14 amino acids long. Per germline, CDR1 SQVTM and CDR2 ANQGSEA. The CDR3 here is CSVEGQGATGELFF. The CDR3 DNA reads TGCAGCGTTGAGGGACAGGGTGCCACCGGGGAGCTGTTTTTT.

V is TRBV10-3 and J is TRBJ1-4, with D tentatively TRBD1 (6 bases). The length of the CDR3 is 14 residues. V lost 5 bases and J 4 bases, leaving 11 bases between the germline ends. From germline, CDR1 is ENHRY and CDR2 SYGVKD. CDR3 in DNA: TGTGCCATCAGTCCAGGGGCCAATAATGAAAAACTGTTTTTT. This gives the protein CAISPGANNEKLFF.

This clone was counted between two and nine times. The CDR3 reads CAISESGQARDTQYF. The DNA for the CDR3 is TGTGCCATCAGTGAGTCAGGGCAGGCCAGAGATACGCAGTATTTT. The chain combines TRBV10-3 with TRBJ2-3; D ambiguous. The CDR3 length is 15 residues. With 0 bases removed from V and 5 bases from J, the gap between germline ends came to 12 bases. The germline V gene encodes CDR1 ENHRY and CDR2 SYGVKD.

In its sample, this clone was seen a few times. An end of the junction does not agree with germline; a read error may underlie this. The chain couples TRBV7-7 to TRBJ2-5; no clear D gene. Germline CDR1 SSHAT, CDR2 FNYEAQ (reference sequence). The CDR3 sequence is 14 residues long. The CDR3 sequence: CASSLIGSQETQYF. The DNA for the CDR3 is TGTGCTAGCAGCTTGATTGGTTCCCAAGAGACCCAGTACTTC.

The chain combines TRBV18 with TRBJ2-3; D remains ambiguous. The CDR3 is 15 amino acids. Trimming removed 2 bases at V and 1 base at J, with 10 bases between. Germline V gives CDR1 KGHSH, CDR2 LQKENI. For the CDR3, the DNA is TGTGCCAGCTCACCAACACGTTTGGGCACAGATACGCAGTATTTT. This sequence encodes CASSPTRLGTDTQYF.

The chain carries TRBV6-5 and TRBJ2-7; 7 bases line up with TRBD2. CDR3 size: 14 residues. Germline CDR1 is MNHEY and CDR2 is SVGAGI. J gave up 3 bases and V 7 bases, and 9 bases lay outside the gene matches. DNA of the CDR3: TGTGCCAGCAAAGCCGGGACTATCGGCTACGAGCAGTACTTC. It translates to CASKAGTIGYEQYF.

In its sample, this clone was seen a few times. The chain joins TRBV2 to TRBJ2-1, with TRBD2 matching over 11 bases. Trimming at V came to 6 bases and at J to 7 bases, leaving 8 bases not matched to a gene. This CDR3 has 15 amino acids. Germline CDR1 is SNHLY and CDR2 is FYNNEI. CDR3 sequence (DNA): TGTGCCAGCAGCAAACTAGCGGGGGCCACTAATGAGCAGTTCTTC. It is translated as CASSKLAGATNEQFF.

This clone turned up a few times. The chain is built from TRBV4-2 and TRBJ2-2, with 14 bases fitting TRBD2. Germline-derived CDR1 and CDR2 are LGHNA and YNFKEQ. The CDR3 is 18 residues long. With 4 bases clipped from V and 4 bases from J, the junction kept 8 bases outside the gene matches. The CDR3 spells CASSPGTSGSLGTGELFF. As DNA, the CDR3 is TGTGCCAGCAGCCCCGGGACTAGCGGGAGTCTGGGCACCGGGGAGCTGTTTTTT.

The chain uses TRBV7-9 and TRBJ1-4, with D tentatively TRBD1 (6 bases). Deletions cut 0 bases from V and 8 bases from J, with 13 bases between. Germline lookup yields CDR1 SEHNR and CDR2 FQNEAQ (reference sequence). This CDR3 comprises 15 residues. CDR3 loop: CASSLAQGSGEKLFF. CDR3 nucleotide sequence: TGTGCCAGCAGCTTAGCGCAGGGGTCGGGGGAAAAACTGTTTTTT.

The chain couples TRBV2 to TRBJ2-1; 7 bases match TRBD1. The CDR3 runs 12 residues. Unmatched junction bases numbered 9, after V lost 11 bases and J lost 8 bases. Germline-derived CDR1 and CDR2 are SNHLY and FYNNEI. The CDR3 DNA follows: TGTGCCGGGCGTGGACAGGACTATGAGCAGTTCTTC. Amino acid sequence: CAGRGQDYEQFF.

This clone was seen more than once but under ten times. V is TRBV21-1 and J is TRBJ2-4; the table's TRBD2 call for D was not verified on the DNA. TRBV21-1 is designated a pseudogene. The CDR3 has 19 residues. Written as DNA, the CDR3 is TGTGCCAGCAGCAAAGAGAATGTAAGCGGCCGTAGGGCCAAAAACATTCAGTACTTC. It translates to CASSKENVSGRRAKNIQYF.

This clone has only a few counts. The chain combines TRBV29-1 with TRBJ2-5; 16 positions agree with TRBD2. Germline V gene sequence: CDR1 SQVTM, CDR2 ANQGSEA. With 2 bases clipped from V and 2 bases from J, the junction kept 2 bases outside the gene matches. The CDR3 sequence is 16 residues long. CDR3 sequence (DNA): TGCAGCGTTGAACAGGGACTAGCGGGAGGGCAAGAGACCCAGTACTTC. Its translation: CSVEQGLAGGQETQYF.

This clone was recorded a few times. This rearrangement joins TRBV9 to TRBJ2-5; unclear D gene. Per germline, CDR1 SGDLS and CDR2 YYNGEE. The CDR3 covers 10 residues. Trimming cost V 10 bases and J 7 bases, with 11 bases left between them. The CDR3 nucleotides read TGTGCCGGCCCCTGCGGGACCCAGTACTTC. The encoded protein is CAGPCGTQYF.

The rearrangement links TRBV7-9 to TRBJ1-1; D not resolved. CDR1 and CDR2 (germline): SEHNR, FQNEAQ (reference sequence). The CDR3 is 14 residues long. Trimming shortened V by 1 base and J by 11 bases, and 17 bases separated the two germline ends. The CDR3 loop is CASSLGLRDLEAFF. CDR3 DNA sequence: TGTGCCAGCAGCTTAGGGCTTAGGGATTTGGAGGCTTTCTTT.

This clone was counted a few times. This chain uses TRBV11-2 with TRBJ1-1; 9 nucleotides match TRBD1. Germline V CDR1 and CDR2: SGHAT, FQNNGV. V dropped 4 bases and J dropped 2; count of bases not matched to a gene: 11. The CDR3 length is 17 residues. CDR3 sequence (DNA): TGTGCCAGCAGCTCCTCCCGGGACAGGGTGTTTAACACTGAAGCTTTCTTT. Translating it yields CASSSSRDRVFNTEAFF.

This clone was recorded a few times. The chain carries TRBV6-4 and TRBJ2-1; possibly TRBD2 for D (5 bases). The germline V gene encodes CDR1 MRHNA and CDR2 SNTAGT. The CDR3 consists of 13 residues. The V and J ends lost 0 bases and 7 bases respectively, with 7 bases between them. The CDR3 DNA follows: TGTGCCAGCAGTGACTCCCGGGGAAATGAGCAGTTCTTC. Its translation: CASSDSRGNEQFF.